The 2 T cell receptor beta chains below all came from one sample that was sequenced in a study of T cells expressing NK-cell markers. TCRdb reanalyzed the 5' RACE reads, giving one entry per CDR3 protein sequence and no DNA. The table for this sample gives about 460,000 distinct CDR3 sequences. Sequenced: blood T cells: a sorted CD56 or NKG2C T cell subset, CD4+ or CD8+ T cells, or bulk PBMC T cells (not recorded which). Receptors originate from a woman aged 50 to 60 in good health.

This chain links TRBV20-1 with TRBJ2-7; TCRdb's D call, TRBD1, is unchecked because there is no DNA. Germline V gene lookup returns CDR1 DFQATT and CDR2 SNEGSKA (reference sequence). The CDR3 is made up of 15 amino acids. The CDR3 sequence is CSAEFAGTRTYEQYF.

The rearrangement links TRBV9 to TRBJ2-3; absent DNA, TCRdb's TRBD1 call cannot be checked. The CDR3 is 19 amino acids. The germline gives CDR1 SGDLS, CDR2 YYNGEE. CDR3: CASSVDLGVVGFSTDTQYF.